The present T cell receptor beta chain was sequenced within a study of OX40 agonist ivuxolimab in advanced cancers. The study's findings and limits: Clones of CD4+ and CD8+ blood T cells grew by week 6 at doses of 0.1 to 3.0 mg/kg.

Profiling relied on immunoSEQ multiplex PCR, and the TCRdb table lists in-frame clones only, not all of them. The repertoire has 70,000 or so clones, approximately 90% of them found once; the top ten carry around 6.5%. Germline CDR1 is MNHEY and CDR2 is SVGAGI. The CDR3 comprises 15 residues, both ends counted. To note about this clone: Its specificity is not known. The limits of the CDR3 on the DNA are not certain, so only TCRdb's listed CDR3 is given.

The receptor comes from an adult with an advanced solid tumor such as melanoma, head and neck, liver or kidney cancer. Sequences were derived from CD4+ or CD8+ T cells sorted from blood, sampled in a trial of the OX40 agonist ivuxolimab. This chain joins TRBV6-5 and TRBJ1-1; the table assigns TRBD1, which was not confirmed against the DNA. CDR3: CASSTSTGLNTEAFF.